This T cell receptor (beta chain) was captured in a study of T cells in Graves' hyperthyroidism and ophthalmopathy. Study findings and constraints: Clonotypes that were expanded in thyroid above 0.001 mostly appeared in blood too. In the analysis, a 13 V-J model separated ophthalmopathy from stable hyperthyroidism.

TCR beta CDR3 sequences were amplified from RNA transcripts. TCR CDR3 regions were first amplified by RT-PCR with HTBI primers. Each CDR3 protein gets one entry after TCRdb re-called the multiplex PCR reads with MiXCR. The table shows 450,000 to 700,000 distinct CDR3 sequences, with 40% to 55% occurring only once. Diagnosing involved the use of clinical symptoms, serum thyroxine and TRAb, thyroid ultrasound and orbital computed tomography. Remarks on this clonotype: Its target is not known.

The sequenced material came from peripheral blood or thyroid tissue (not recorded which). This TCR was sampled from an adult woman with Graves' disease, either hyperthyroidism or ophthalmopathy (not recorded which).

In nucleotides, the CDR3 is TGTGCCAGCAGCTTAGGGCGGGGCACAGACTTGGAATACGAGCAGTACTTC. The encoded protein is CASSLGRGTDLEYEQYF. This chain links TRBV5-6 with TRBJ2-7; the D gene is possibly TRBD2 (6 bases). This CDR3 contains 17 residues. The V end lost 2 bases, the J end lost 4 bases, and 22 bases lay between the germline ends. Germline loops: CDR1 SGHDT, CDR2 YYEEEE. Complete variable domain (other parts from reference TRBV5-6 and TRBJ2-7): DAGVTQSPTHLIKTRGQQVTLRCSPKSGHDTVSWYQQALGQGPQFIFQYYEEEERQRGNFPDRFSGHQFPNYSSELNVNALLLGDSALYLCASSLGRGTDLEYEQYFGPGTRLTVT.